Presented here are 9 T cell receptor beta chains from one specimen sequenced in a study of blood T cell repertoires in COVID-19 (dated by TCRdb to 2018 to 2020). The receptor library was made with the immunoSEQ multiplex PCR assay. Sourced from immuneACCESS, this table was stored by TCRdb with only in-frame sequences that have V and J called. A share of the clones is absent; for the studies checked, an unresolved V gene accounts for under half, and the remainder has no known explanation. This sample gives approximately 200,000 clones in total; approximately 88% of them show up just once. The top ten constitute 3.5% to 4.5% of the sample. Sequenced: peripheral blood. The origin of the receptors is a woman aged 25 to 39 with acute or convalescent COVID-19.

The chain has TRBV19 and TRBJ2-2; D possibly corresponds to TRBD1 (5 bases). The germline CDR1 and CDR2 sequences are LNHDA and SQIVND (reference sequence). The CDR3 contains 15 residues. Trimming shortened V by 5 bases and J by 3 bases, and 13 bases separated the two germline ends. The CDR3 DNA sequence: TGTGCCAGTAGTTCAGGGAAAGTGGACACCGGGGAGCTGTTTTTT. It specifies CASSSGKVDTGELFF.

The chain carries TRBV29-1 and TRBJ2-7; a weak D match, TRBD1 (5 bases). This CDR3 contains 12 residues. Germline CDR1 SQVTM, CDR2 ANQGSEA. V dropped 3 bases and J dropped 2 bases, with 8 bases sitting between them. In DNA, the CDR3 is TGCAGCGTTGAGGGGCGGCCCTACGAGCAGTACTTC. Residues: CSVEGRPYEQYF.

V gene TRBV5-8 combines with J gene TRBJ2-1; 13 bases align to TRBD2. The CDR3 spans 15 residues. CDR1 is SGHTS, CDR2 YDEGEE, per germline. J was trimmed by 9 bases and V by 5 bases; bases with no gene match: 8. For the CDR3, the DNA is TGTGCCAGCAGGTCACTAGCGGGAGGGCCGGGTGAGCAGTTCTTC. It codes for CASRSLAGGPGEQFF.

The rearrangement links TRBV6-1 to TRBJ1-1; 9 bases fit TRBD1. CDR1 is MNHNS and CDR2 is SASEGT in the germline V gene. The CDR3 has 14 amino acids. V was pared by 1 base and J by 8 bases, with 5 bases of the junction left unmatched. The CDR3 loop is CASSEGQGEREAFF. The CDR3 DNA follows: TGTGCCAGCAGTGAAGGACAGGGGGAGAGAGAAGCTTTCTTT.

The CDR3 sequence: CASSLDQGHYSSYEQYF. The CDR3 bases are TGTGCCAGCAGCTTAGATCAGGGGCACTATTCATCCTACGAGCAGTACTTC. The chain combines TRBV11-3 with TRBJ2-7; weak D call: TRBD1 (6 bases). Per the germline V gene, CDR1 is SGHNT and CDR2 is YENEEA. Trimming removed 0 bases at V and 1 base at J, with 16 bases between. This CDR3 is built from 17 residues.

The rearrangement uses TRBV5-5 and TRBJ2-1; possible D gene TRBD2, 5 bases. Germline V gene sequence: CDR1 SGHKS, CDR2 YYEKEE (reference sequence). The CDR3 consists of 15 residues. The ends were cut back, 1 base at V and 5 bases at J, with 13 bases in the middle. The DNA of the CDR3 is TGTGCCAGCAGCTTGTTACCAGCGGAGGACAATGAGCAGTTCTTC. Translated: CASSLLPAEDNEQFF.

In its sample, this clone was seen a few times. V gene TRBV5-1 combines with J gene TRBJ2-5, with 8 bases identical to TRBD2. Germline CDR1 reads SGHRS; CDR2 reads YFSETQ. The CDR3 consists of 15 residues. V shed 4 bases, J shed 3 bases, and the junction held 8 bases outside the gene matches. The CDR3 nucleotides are TGCGCCAGCAGCAGCAACCTACTAGCGGAAGAGACCCAGTACTTC. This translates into CASSSNLLAEETQYF.

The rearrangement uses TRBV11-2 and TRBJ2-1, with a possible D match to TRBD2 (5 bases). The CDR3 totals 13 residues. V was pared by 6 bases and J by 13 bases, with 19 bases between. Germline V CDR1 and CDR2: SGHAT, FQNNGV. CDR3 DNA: TGTGCCAGCAGTCCCCATTTGGGCGCGGGTCAGTTCTTC. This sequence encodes CASSPHLGAGQFF.

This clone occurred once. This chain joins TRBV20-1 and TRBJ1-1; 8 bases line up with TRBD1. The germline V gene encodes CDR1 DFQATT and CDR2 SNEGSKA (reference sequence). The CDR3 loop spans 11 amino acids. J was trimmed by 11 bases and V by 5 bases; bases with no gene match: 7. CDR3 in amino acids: CSAHTGTGAFF. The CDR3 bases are TGCAGTGCTCATACCGGGACAGGCGCTTTCTTT.